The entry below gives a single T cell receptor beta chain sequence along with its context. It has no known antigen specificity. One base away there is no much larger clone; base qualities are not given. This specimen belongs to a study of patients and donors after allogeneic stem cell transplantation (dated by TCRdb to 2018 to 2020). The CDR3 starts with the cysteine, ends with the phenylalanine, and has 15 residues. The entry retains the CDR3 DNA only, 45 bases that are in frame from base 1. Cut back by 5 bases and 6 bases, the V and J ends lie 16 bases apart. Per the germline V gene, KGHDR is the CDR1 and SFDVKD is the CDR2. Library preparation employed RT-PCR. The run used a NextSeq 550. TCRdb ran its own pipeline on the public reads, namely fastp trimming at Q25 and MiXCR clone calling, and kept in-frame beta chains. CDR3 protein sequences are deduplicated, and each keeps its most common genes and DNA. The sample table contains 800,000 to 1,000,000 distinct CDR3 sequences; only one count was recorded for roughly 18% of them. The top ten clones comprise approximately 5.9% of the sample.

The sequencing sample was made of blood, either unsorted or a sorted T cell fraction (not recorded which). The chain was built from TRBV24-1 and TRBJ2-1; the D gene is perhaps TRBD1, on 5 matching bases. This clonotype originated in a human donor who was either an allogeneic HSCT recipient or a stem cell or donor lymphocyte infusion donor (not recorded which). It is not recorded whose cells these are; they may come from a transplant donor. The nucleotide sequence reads TGTGCCACCAGTGCCCCAAGGACACCGCCCAATGAGCAGTTCTTC. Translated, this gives CATSAPRTPPNEQFF.